Below are 19 T cell receptor beta chains sequenced from a single sample in a study of blood T cell repertoires in COVID-19. Clones were read by immunoSEQ multiplex PCR, and TCRdb kept only the in-frame ones, dropping some. The sample consists of 250,000 or so clones, 70% to 90% of them appearing once. The sequenced sample consisted of peripheral blood. The receptor source for this set is a woman in her twenties or thirties with acute or convalescent COVID-19.

V usage is TRBV14 and J usage is TRBJ2-7, with TRBD2 matching over 10 bases. Germline assignment: CDR1 SGHDN and CDR2 FVKESK. V was pared by 5 bases and J by 6 bases, with 7 bases of the junction left unmatched. This CDR3 has 14 amino acids. CDR3 region: CASSTLAGGGEQYF. In DNA, the CDR3 is TGTGCCAGCAGCACATTAGCGGGAGGTGGCGAGCAGTACTTC.

The chain employs TRBV5-1 and TRBJ2-3; 9 bases line up with TRBD2. Germline assignment: CDR1 SGHRS and CDR2 YFSETQ. V gave up 5 bases and J gave up 6 bases; unmatched junction bases: 10. The CDR3 length is 15 residues. The CDR3 bases are TGCGCCAGCAGAATAGCGGGAGCCCTTCAGGATACGCAGTATTTT. This codes for CASRIAGALQDTQYF.

The chain uses TRBV5-8 and TRBJ1-5; D unresolved. V lost 1 base and J lost 6, with 14 bases in between. The CDR3 contains 15 residues. Germline CDR1 SGHTS, CDR2 YDEGEE. CDR3 DNA sequence: TGTGCCAGCAGCTTGTTTGCTGGAGGCAGTCAGCCCCAGCATTTT. Encoded protein: CASSLFAGGSQPQHF. The full variable domain, with the rest looked up from reference TRBV5-8 and TRBJ1-5, is EAGVTQSPTHLIKTRGQQATLRCSPISGHTSVYWYQQALGLGLQFLLWYDEGEERNRGNFPPRFSGRQFPNYSSELNVNALELEDSALYLCASSLFAGGSQPQHFGDGTRLSIL.

The chain joins TRBV23-1 to TRBJ2-7; a possible D gene is TRBD1 (6 bases). TRBV23-1 carries the ORF label, with uncertain function. The length of the CDR3 is 15 residues. V lost 3 bases to trimming and J lost 5 bases, with 17 bases between them. The CDR3: CASSHQQGLADEQYF. CDR3 nucleotides: TGCGCCAGCAGTCACCAGCAGGGGTTGGCCGACGAGCAGTACTTC.

The chain links TRBV14 to TRBJ2-3; 12 nucleotides align to TRBD2. The junction had 3 bases not matched to a gene; V was cut back by 4 bases and J by 1 base. From germline, CDR1 is SGHDN and CDR2 FVKESK. The CDR3 loop spans 16 amino acids. Here the CDR3 reads CASSRRLAGGTDTQYF. As DNA, the CDR3 is TGTGCCAGCAGCCGAAGACTAGCGGGAGGCACAGATACGCAGTATTTT.

The rearrangement links TRBV11-3 to TRBJ2-3, with a weak D call TRBD2 (5 bases). Trimming removed 0 bases at V and 3 bases at J, with 10 bases between. Germline V gene sequence: CDR1 SGHNT, CDR2 YENEEA. The CDR3 extends over 15 amino acids. This CDR3 reads CASSLDFRGTDTQYF. CDR3 DNA: TGTGCCAGCAGCTTAGATTTCCGGGGTACAGATACGCAGTATTTT.

The chain links TRBV9 to TRBJ1-5; 9 bases agree with TRBD1. The CDR3 is 15 amino acids. Germline V gene data show CDR1 as SGDLS and CDR2 as YYNGEE. With V trimmed by 0 bases and J by 7 bases, 5 bases remained unmatched. CDR3 sequence (DNA): TGTGCCAGCAGCGTAGACGACAGGGGGTGGCAGCCCCAGCATTTT. This gives the protein CASSVDDRGWQPQHF.

The rearrangement joins TRBV10-3 to TRBJ1-2; D remains unclear. This CDR3 is built from 14 residues. V lost 0 bases and J 4 bases, leaving 9 bases between the germline ends. The V gene's germline CDR1 is ENHRY and CDR2 SYGVKD. CDR3 amino acids: CAISESHGSYGYTF. The CDR3 nucleotides are TGTGCCATCAGTGAGTCGCACGGTTCCTATGGCTACACCTTC.

This clone was seen once. At one end the junction does not follow the germline gene, possibly because of a read error. This chain connects TRBV9 to TRBJ1-4, with D possibly being TRBD1 (5 bases). This CDR3 comprises 15 residues. Germline CDR1 is SGDLS and CDR2 is YYNGEE. The CDR3 loop is CASGVAPDKNEKLFF. The CDR3 DNA sequence: TGTGCCAGCGGCGTAGCTCCGGACAAGAATGAAAAACTGTTTTTT. Full variable domain (remainder filled in from reference TRBV9 and TRBJ1-4): DSGVTQTPKHLITATGQRVTLRCSPRSGDLSVYWYQQSLDQGLQFLIQYYNGEERAKGNILERFSAQQFPDLHSELNLSSLELGDSALYFCASGVAPDKNEKLFFGSGTQLSVL.

This chain joins TRBV19 and TRBJ2-2, with 13 positions matching TRBD2. V lost 5 bases and J lost 5; bases outside the gene matches: 8. The CDR3 runs to 17 residues. Germline assignment: CDR1 LNHDA and CDR2 SQIVND (reference sequence). DNA for the CDR3: TGTGCCAGTAGTTACGGACTAGCGGGAGTGGGGACCGGGGAGCTGTTTTTT. Amino acids: CASSYGLAGVGTGELFF.

This chain links TRBV30 with TRBJ2-3, with 8 bases matching TRBD2. From germline, CDR1 is GTSNPN and CDR2 SVGIG (reference sequence). This CDR3 region has 15 residues. Germline trimming cut 2 bases from V and 2 bases from J; bases unmatched to any gene: 6. Here the CDR3 reads CAWSQLAANTDTQYF. CDR3 sequence (DNA): TGTGCCTGGAGTCAACTAGCGGCCAACACAGATACGCAGTATTTT.

This clone has a single count. V and J are TRBV11-2 and TRBJ1-2; 8 bases fit TRBD1. V was clipped by 4 bases and J by 4 bases; unmatched bases: 5. The germline gives CDR1 SGHAT, CDR2 FQNNGV. The CDR3 is 14 amino acids. The CDR3 region has the DNA TGTGCCAGCAGCTACACCGGACAGGGCTATGGCTACACCTTC. It translates to CASSYTGQGYGYTF.

The table lists this clone with a few counts. The chain is built from TRBV9 and TRBJ2-5, with TRBD2 matching over 8 bases. V shed 3 bases, J shed 4 bases, and the junction held 8 bases outside the gene matches. This CDR3 has 15 amino acids. Germline lookup yields CDR1 SGDLS and CDR2 YYNGEE. The CDR3 is CASSGGMGLGETQYF. CDR3 bases: TGTGCCAGCAGCGGAGGAATGGGACTAGGAGAGACCCAGTACTTC. The full variable domain, rest sourced from reference TRBV9 and TRBJ2-5, is DSGVTQTPKHLITATGQRVTLRCSPRSGDLSVYWYQQSLDQGLQFLIQYYNGEERAKGNILERFSAQQFPDLHSELNLSSLELGDSALYFCASSGGMGLGETQYFGPGTRLLVL.

The chain uses TRBV7-2 and TRBJ2-3; D unclear. Trimming stripped 5 bases from V and 0 bases from J, with 3 bases between. CDR1 and CDR2 (germline): SGHTA, FQGNSA. The length of the CDR3 is 12 residues. CDR3 sequence: CASSPSTDTQYF. CDR3 in DNA: TGTGCCAGCAGCCCAAGCACAGATACGCAGTATTTT.

The chain uses TRBV14 and TRBJ1-5; no clear D gene. CDR1 SGHDN and CDR2 FVKESK come from the germline V gene. V dropped 7 bases and J dropped 5 bases, with 6 bases sitting between them. This CDR3 region has 11 residues. The CDR3: CASNSDQPQHF. For the CDR3, the DNA is TGTGCCAGCAATAGTGATCAGCCCCAGCATTTT.

The V and J genes are TRBV27 and TRBJ2-1, with 9 bases that match TRBD2. The CDR3 spans 17 residues. CDR1 and CDR2 from the germline V gene are MNHEY and SMNVEV (reference sequence). V dropped 3 bases and J dropped 4; count of bases not matched to a gene: 10. In DNA form, the CDR3 reads TGTGCCAGCAGTTTCAAAAAGACTAGCGGAGCATACAATGAGCAGTTCTTC. Translation gives CASSFKKTSGAYNEQFF.

The chain is built from TRBV11-3 and TRBJ2-5; D unresolved. This CDR3 contains 12 residues. V was shortened by 4 bases and J by 2 bases, with 5 bases between the two germline ends. Germline V CDR1 and CDR2: SGHNT, YENEEA. The CDR3 region is CASSSPQETQYF. The CDR3 DNA follows: TGTGCCAGCAGCTCCCCACAAGAGACCCAGTACTTC.

This clone was counted once. The V and J genes are TRBV7-9 and TRBJ2-7; TRBD1 matches 9 bases. Germline CDR1 reads SEHNR; CDR2 reads FQNEAQ (reference sequence). CDR3 length: 14 residues. V lost 5 bases to trimming and J lost 6 bases; unmatched junction nucleotides: 8. This CDR3 is CASSRSRDRVEQYF. CDR3 nucleotide sequence: TGTGCCAGCAGCCGAAGCCGGGACAGGGTCGAGCAGTACTTC.

The chain recombines TRBV29-1 with TRBJ2-7, with unresolved D. V lost 0 bases and J 1 base, leaving 10 bases between the germline ends. Germline V CDR1 and CDR2: SQVTM, ANQGSEA. The length of the CDR3 is 14 residues. This CDR3 reads CSVEDQGASYEQYF. The CDR3 bases are TGCAGCGTTGAAGATCAAGGAGCATCCTACGAGCAGTACTTC.